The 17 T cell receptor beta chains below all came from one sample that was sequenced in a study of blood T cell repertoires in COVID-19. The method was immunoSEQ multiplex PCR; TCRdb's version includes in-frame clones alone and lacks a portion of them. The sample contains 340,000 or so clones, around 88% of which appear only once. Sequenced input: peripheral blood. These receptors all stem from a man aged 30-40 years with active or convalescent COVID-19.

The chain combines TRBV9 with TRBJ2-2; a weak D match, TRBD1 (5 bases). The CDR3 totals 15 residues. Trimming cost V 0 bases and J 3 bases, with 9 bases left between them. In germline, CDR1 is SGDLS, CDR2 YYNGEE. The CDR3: CASSVDGRDTGELFF. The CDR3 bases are TGTGCCAGCAGCGTAGACGGCAGGGACACCGGGGAGCTGTTTTTT.

In DNA form, the CDR3 reads TGTGCCAGCAGCACGTCTCCTCGGGGAAGGCGTGGAGATACGCAGTATTTT. Protein: CASSTSPRGRRGDTQYF. The genes are TRBV5-8 and TRBJ2-3, with D possibly being TRBD2 (5 bases). From germline, CDR1 is SGHTS and CDR2 YDEGEE. Trimming stripped 4 bases from V and 5 bases from J, with 23 bases between. The CDR3 has 17 residues. Using reference TRBV5-8 and TRBJ2-3 for the parts outside the CDR3, the full variable domain is EAGVTQSPTHLIKTRGQQATLRCSPISGHTSVYWYQQALGLGLQFLLWYDEGEERNRGNFPPRFSGRQFPNYSSELNVNALELEDSALYLCASSTSPRGRRGDTQYFGPGTRLTVL.

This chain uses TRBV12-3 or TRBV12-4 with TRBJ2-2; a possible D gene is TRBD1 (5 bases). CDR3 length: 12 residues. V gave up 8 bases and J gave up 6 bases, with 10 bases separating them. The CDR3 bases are TGTGCCAGCGCTTGGGGCCCCGGGGAGCTGTTTTTT. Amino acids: CASAWGPGELFF.

The CDR3 DNA follows: TGTGCCAGCAGCCTTCCCGCCCAGGGTAACGAGCAGTACTTC. It codes for CASSLPAQGNEQYF. V usage is TRBV4-2 and J usage is TRBJ2-7; tentatively, D is TRBD1 (5 bases). Germline V gene data show CDR1 as LGHNA and CDR2 as YNFKEQ. Trimming stripped 4 bases from V and 5 bases from J, with 15 bases between. The CDR3 length is 14 residues.

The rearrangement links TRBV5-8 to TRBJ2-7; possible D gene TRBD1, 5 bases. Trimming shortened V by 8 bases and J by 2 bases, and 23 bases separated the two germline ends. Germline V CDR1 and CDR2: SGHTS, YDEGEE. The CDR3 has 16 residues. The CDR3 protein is CASHGREFPMTYEQYF. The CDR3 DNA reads TGTGCCAGTCATGGCAGGGAATTTCCCATGACCTACGAGCAGTACTTC.

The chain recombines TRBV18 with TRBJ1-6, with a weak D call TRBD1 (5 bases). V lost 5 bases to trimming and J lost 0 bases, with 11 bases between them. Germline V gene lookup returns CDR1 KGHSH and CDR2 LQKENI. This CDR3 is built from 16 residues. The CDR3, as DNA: TGTGCCAGCTCATCGACAGCGAGCTCCTATAATTCACCCCTCCACTTT. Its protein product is CASSSTASSYNSPLHF.

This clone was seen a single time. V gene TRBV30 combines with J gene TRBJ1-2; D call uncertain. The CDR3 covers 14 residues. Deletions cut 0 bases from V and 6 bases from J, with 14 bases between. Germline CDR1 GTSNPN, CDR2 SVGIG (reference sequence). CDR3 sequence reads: CAWSVNTGWNGYTF. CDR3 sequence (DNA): TGTGCCTGGAGTGTAAACACGGGGTGGAATGGCTACACCTTC. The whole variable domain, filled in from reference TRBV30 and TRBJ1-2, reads SQTIHQWPATLVQPVGSPLSLECTVEGTSNPNLYWYRQAAGRGLQLLFYSVGIGQISSEVPQNLSASRPQDRQFILSSKKLLLSDSGFYLCAWSVNTGWNGYTFGSGTRLTVV.

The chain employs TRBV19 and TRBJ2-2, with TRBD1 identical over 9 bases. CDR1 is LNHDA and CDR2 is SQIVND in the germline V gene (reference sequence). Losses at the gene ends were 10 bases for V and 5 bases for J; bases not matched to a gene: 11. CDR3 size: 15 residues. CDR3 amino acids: CATSRGQGWTGELFF. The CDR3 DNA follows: TGTGCCACCTCAAGGGGACAGGGTTGGACCGGGGAGCTGTTTTTT.

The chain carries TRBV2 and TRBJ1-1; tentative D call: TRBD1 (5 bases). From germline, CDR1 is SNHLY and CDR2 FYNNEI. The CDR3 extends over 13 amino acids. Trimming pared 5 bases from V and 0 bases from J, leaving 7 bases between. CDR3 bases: TGTGCCAGCAGTACGACAGTGAACACTGAAGCTTTCTTT. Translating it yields CASSTTVNTEAFF.

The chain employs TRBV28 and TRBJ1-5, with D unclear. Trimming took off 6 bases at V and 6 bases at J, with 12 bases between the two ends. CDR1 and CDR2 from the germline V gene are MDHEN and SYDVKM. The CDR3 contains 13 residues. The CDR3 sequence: CASRWSASQPQHF. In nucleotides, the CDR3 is TGTGCCAGCAGGTGGTCTGCTAGTCAGCCCCAGCATTTT.

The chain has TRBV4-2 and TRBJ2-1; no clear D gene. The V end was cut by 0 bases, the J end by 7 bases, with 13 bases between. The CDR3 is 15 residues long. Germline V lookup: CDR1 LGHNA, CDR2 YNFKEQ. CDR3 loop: CASSQDALRRNEQFF. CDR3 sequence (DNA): TGTGCCAGCAGCCAAGATGCCTTGAGGAGAAATGAGCAGTTCTTC.

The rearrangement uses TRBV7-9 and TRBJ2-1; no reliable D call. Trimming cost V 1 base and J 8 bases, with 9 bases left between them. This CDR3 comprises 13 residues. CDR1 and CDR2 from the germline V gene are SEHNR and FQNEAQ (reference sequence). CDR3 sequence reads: CASSLVGVDEQFF. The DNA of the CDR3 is TGTGCCAGCAGCTTAGTTGGAGTAGATGAGCAGTTCTTC.

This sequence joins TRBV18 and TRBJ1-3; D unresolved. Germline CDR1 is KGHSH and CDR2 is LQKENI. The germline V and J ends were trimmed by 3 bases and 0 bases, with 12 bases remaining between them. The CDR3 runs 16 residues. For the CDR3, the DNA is TGTGCCAGCTCACCTCCCAGCGGACCCTCTGGAAACACCATATATTTT. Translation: CASSPPSGPSGNTIYF.

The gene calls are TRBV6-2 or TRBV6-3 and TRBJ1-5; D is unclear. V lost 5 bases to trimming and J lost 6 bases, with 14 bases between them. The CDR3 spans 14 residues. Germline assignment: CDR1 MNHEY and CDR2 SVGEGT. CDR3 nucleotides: TGTGCCAGCAGTCCCCCCCGGGGAGCTCAGCCCCAGCATTTT. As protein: CASSPPRGAQPQHF.

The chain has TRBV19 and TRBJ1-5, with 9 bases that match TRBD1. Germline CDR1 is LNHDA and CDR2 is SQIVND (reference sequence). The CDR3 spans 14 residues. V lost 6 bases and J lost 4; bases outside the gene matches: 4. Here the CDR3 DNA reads TGTGCCAGTAGGGGACAGGGTGGAAATCAGCCCCAGCATTTT. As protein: CASRGQGGNQPQHF. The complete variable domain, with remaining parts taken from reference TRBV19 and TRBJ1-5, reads DGGITQSPKYLFRKEGQNVTLSCEQNLNHDAMYWYRQDPGQGLRLIYYSQIVNDFQKGDIAEGYSVSREKKESFPLTVTSAQKNPTAFYLCASRGQGGNQPQHFGDGTRLSIL.

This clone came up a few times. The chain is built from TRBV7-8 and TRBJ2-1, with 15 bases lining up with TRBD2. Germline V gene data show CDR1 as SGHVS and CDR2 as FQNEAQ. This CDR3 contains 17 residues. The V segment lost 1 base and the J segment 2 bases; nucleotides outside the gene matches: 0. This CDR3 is CASSLGTSGGAYNEQFF. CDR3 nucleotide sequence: TGTGCCAGCAGCTTAGGGACTAGCGGGGGGGCCTACAATGAGCAGTTCTTC.

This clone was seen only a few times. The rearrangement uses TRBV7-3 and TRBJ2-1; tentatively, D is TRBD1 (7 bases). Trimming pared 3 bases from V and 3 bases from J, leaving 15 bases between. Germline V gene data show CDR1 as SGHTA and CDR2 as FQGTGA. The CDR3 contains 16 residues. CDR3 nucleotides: TGTGCCAGCAGCTTCGGGTCAGGGGGAGGCTACAATGAGCAGTTCTTC. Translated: CASSFGSGGGYNEQFF.